The 21 T cell receptor beta chains reported below all come from one sample, sequenced in a study of regulatory T cells in long-lasting Graves disease (dated by TCRdb to the early 2020s). The library was produced with multiplex PCR. This sample was sequenced with an Illumina HiSeq 4000. TCR beta libraries were built with iRepertoire HTBI primers and Arm-PCR amplification of CDR3 regions. TCRdb reran the public reads through fastp at Q25 and MiXCR, keeping productive beta chains. When rows share a CDR3 protein, they turn into one entry using the most common DNA and genes. The sample contains approximately 690,000 distinct CDR3 sequences, about 32% of them found a single time. The biggest ten clones account for around 40% of the sample. The meaning of the sample's time point label: persistent/refractory GD, antithyroid drugs over 5 years with positive TRAb. For both TCR sequencing and RNA sequencing, RNA was extracted from PBMCs using TRIzol.

Material: peripheral blood mononuclear cells (PBMCs), obtained when the disease was refractory, from a patient treated with antithyroid drugs. The receptors derive from a female donor with Graves disease.

This rearrangement joins TRBV9 to TRBJ2-3; D gene uncertain. Germline-derived CDR1 and CDR2 are SGDLS and YYNGEE. Trimming stripped 0 bases from V and 6 bases from J, with 17 bases between. The CDR3 spans 16 residues. The CDR3 here is CASSVASSMRSDTQYF. DNA for the CDR3: TGTGCCAGCAGCGTAGCCTCTAGTATGAGGTCGGATACGCAGTATTTT.

With regard to this clonotype: Compared with germline, one end of the junction differs, possibly owing to a read error. V and J are TRBV10-1 and TRBJ2-4; D possibly corresponds to TRBD2 (6 bases). The CDR3 is made up of 14 amino acids. Germline loops: CDR1 WNHNN, CDR2 SYGVQD (reference sequence). The CDR3, as DNA: TGCGCCAACAGTGAGTCGGGGGTGGAAAACATTCAGTACTTC. It is translated as CANSESGVENIQYF.

This clonotype was picked up a small number of times. This chain links TRBV11-2 with TRBJ1-5; D might be TRBD1 (6 bases). V shed 3 bases and J shed 1 base, with 16 bases lying between them. This CDR3 comprises 17 residues. Germline CDR1 reads SGHAT; CDR2 reads FQNNGV. CDR3 region: CASSFDGGPGSNQPQHF. The CDR3 DNA is TGTGCCAGCAGCTTCGACGGGGGCCCCGGGAGCAATCAGCCCCAGCATTTT. Using reference TRBV11-2 and TRBJ1-5 for the parts outside the CDR3, the full variable domain is EAGVAQSPRYKIIEKRQSVAFWCNPISGHATLYWYQQILGQGPKLLIQFQNNGVVDDSQLPKDRFSAERLKGVDSTLKIQPAKLEDSAVYLCASSFDGGPGSNQPQHFGDGTRLSIL.

This clonotype was observed a handful of times. The chain has TRBV20-1 and TRBJ1-1; possibly TRBD1 for D (5 bases). Germline V gene data show CDR1 as DFQATT and CDR2 as SNEGSKA (reference sequence). The CDR3 spans 15 residues. V was clipped by 0 bases and J by 3 bases, with 14 bases between them. The CDR3 DNA reads TGCAGTGCTAGAGAGGTTCAGGGAAGGGACACTGAAGCTTTCTTT. Protein: CSAREVQGRDTEAFF.

J is TRBJ2-1 and V is TRBV28; 11 bases align to TRBD2. The trim removed 4 bases at V and 1 base at J, leaving 9 bases unmatched. Germline CDR1 and CDR2: MDHEN and SYDVKM. CDR3 length equals 18 residues. The CDR3 sequence is CASSYLEGLAASYNEQFF. DNA of the CDR3: TGTGCCAGCAGTTACTTAGAGGGACTAGCGGCATCCTACAATGAGCAGTTCTTC.

This clonotype was observed a handful of times. The chain combines TRBV5-1 with TRBJ2-2; possible D gene TRBD1, 5 bases. The CDR3 is 13 residues long. V was trimmed by 0 bases and J by 6 bases, leaving 6 bases between them. Germline assignment: CDR1 SGHRS and CDR2 YFSETQ. The CDR3: CASSLGGAGELFF. CDR3 sequence (DNA): TGCGCCAGCAGCTTGGGGGGCGCCGGGGAGCTGTTTTTT.

Regarding this clonotype: One junction end does not reproduce the germline sequence, and a read error may be involved. This sequence joins TRBV28 and TRBJ1-1, with D tentatively TRBD1 (6 bases). This CDR3 has 16 residues. In germline, CDR1 is MDHEN, CDR2 SYDVKM. As DNA, the CDR3 is TGTGCCAGCAGTATGGCGGGACACACCATGAACATTGAAGCTTTCTTT. Its translation is CASSMAGHTMNIEAFF.

This clonotype was counted only a few times. CDR3 residues: CASSPWGSSETQYF. In DNA form, the CDR3 reads TGTGCCAGCTCACCCTGGGGGTCTTCGGAGACCCAGTACTTC. The rearrangement links TRBV18 to TRBJ2-5, with D perhaps assigned TRBD1 or TRBD2 (5 bases each). The CDR3 runs 14 residues. Trimming stripped 3 bases from V and 5 bases from J, with 13 bases between. The V gene's germline CDR1 is KGHSH and CDR2 LQKENI.

This sequence joins TRBV10-3 and TRBJ2-2; 7 nucleotides agree with TRBD1. This CDR3 is built from 13 residues. Germline-derived CDR1 and CDR2 are ENHRY and SYGVKD. With 7 bases clipped from V and 3 bases from J, the junction kept 2 bases outside the gene matches. The CDR3 DNA sequence: TGTGCCATCATGGGACAGTACACCGGGGAGCTGTTTTTT. It yields the protein CAIMGQYTGELFF.

The chain combines TRBV12-3 or TRBV12-4 with TRBJ2-2, with 9 bases that match TRBD1. The CDR3 loop spans 16 amino acids. The V and J ends lost 6 bases and 3 bases, in that order; junction bases with no gene match: 8. CDR3 region: CASRAYRGHDTGELFF. For the CDR3, the DNA is TGTGCCAGCAGAGCTTACAGGGGGCACGACACCGGGGAGCTGTTTTTT.

This clonotype showed up many times. V and J are TRBV6-5 and TRBJ2-2, with a weak D call TRBD2 (5 bases). This CDR3 contains 20 residues. Germline-derived CDR1 and CDR2 are MNHEY and SVGAGI. Trimming shortened V by 2 bases and J by 0 bases, and 22 bases separated the two germline ends. CDR3 in DNA: TGTGCCAGCAGTTACCCTAGCCCACTAGGAGTAGGGACGAACACCGGGGAGCTGTTTTTT. As protein: CASSYPSPLGVGTNTGELFF.

The chain employs TRBV6-1 and TRBJ1-1; possibly TRBD1 for D (5 bases). The CDR3 has 13 residues. The germline CDR1 and CDR2 sequences are MNHNS and SASEGT. Trimming removed 8 bases at V and 1 base at J, with 11 bases between. The CDR3 loop reads CASGRQQNTEAFF. The CDR3 DNA follows: TGTGCCAGCGGGAGACAGCAGAACACTGAAGCTTTCTTT.

This clonotype has a handful of counts. This chain connects TRBV10-1 to TRBJ2-1; D unresolved. This CDR3 is 13 amino acids long. V dropped 5 bases and J dropped 6 bases, with 11 bases sitting between them. Germline assignment: CDR1 WNHNN and CDR2 SYGVQD (reference sequence). The CDR3 bases are TGCGCCAGCAGTCCCCTCGGGCGCAATGAGCAGTTCTTC. This translates into CASSPLGRNEQFF.

This clonotype was recorded a few times. The V gene is TRBV11-2, the J gene TRBJ1-2; 9 positions match TRBD1. V was clipped by 6 bases and J by 5 bases; unmatched bases: 7. CDR3 size: 14 residues. From germline, CDR1 is SGHAT and CDR2 FQNNGV. CDR3 in DNA: TGTGCCAGCAGTTACTCCGGGACAGGGTATGGCTACACCTTC. It encodes CASSYSGTGYGYTF.

V and J are TRBV29-1 and TRBJ1-2; D is undetermined. CDR1 and CDR2 from the germline V gene are SQVTM and ANQGSEA. The V end lost 2 bases, the J end lost 3 bases, and 13 bases lay between the germline ends. The CDR3 runs 14 residues. CDR3 DNA: TGCAGCGTTGAACCTGGCGTCCCGTACTATGGCTACACCTTC. Translated, it gives CSVEPGVPYYGYTF. Combining the CDR3 with reference TRBV29-1 and TRBJ1-2 gives the whole variable domain SAVISQKPSRDICQRGTSLTIQCQVDSQVTMMFWYRQQPGQSLTLIATANQGSEATYESGFVIDKFPISRPNLTFSTLTVSNMSPEDSSIYLCSVEPGVPYYGYTFGSGTRLTVV.

This clonotype has ten or more counts. V gene TRBV6-1 combines with J gene TRBJ2-5, with 7 bases fitting TRBD1. There are 14 residues in the CDR3. J gave up 5 bases and V 4 bases, and 7 bases lay outside the gene matches. Per the germline V gene, CDR1 is MNHNS and CDR2 is SASEGT. The CDR3 nucleotides read TGTGCCAGCAGTGCATTGACAGGGCAGGAGACCCAGTACTTC. This codes for CASSALTGQETQYF.

This sequence joins TRBV14 and TRBJ1-2; no definite D call. CDR1 is SGHDN, CDR2 FVKESK, per germline. The CDR3 has 15 residues. Between the trimmed V and J ends, which lost 0 bases and 6 bases, there was a span of 14 bases. The CDR3 nucleotides read TGTGCCAGCAGCCAAGATTTAACCGGGATTAATGGCTACACCTTC. Translated, it gives CASSQDLTGINGYTF. The full variable domain, in which reference TRBV14 and TRBJ1-2 provide the parts outside the CDR3, is EAGVTQFPSHSVIEKGQTVTLRCDPISGHDNLYWYRRVMGKEIKFLLHFVKESKQDESGMPNNRFLAERTGGTYSTLKVQPAELEDSGVYFCASSQDLTGINGYTFGSGTRLTVV.

This clonotype was seen a handful of times. The CDR3 DNA follows: TGTGCCAGCAGTTCGGGGACAGGGACGAACACTGAAGCTTTCTTT. Residues: CASSSGTGTNTEAFF. The chain links TRBV6-5 to TRBJ1-1, with 9 bases lining up with TRBD1. V dropped 4 bases and J dropped 1; count of bases not matched to a gene: 4. Germline V gene sequence: CDR1 MNHEY, CDR2 SVGAGI. The CDR3 extends over 15 amino acids.

This clonotype was seen repeatedly, ten times or more. The chain has TRBV20-1 and TRBJ2-7; D may be TRBD2 (6 bases). CDR1 is DFQATT and CDR2 is SNEGSKA in the germline V gene (reference sequence). This CDR3 has 11 residues. With 6 bases removed from V and 5 bases from J, the gap between germline ends came to 11 bases. The DNA for the CDR3 is TGCAGTGCCAGACTAGTCGACGAGCAGTACTTC. It is translated as CSARLVDEQYF.

V usage is TRBV28 and J usage is TRBJ2-7; D unclear. CDR1 and CDR2 from the germline V gene are MDHEN and SYDVKM. Trimming left V 5 bases short and J 0 bases short, with 14 bases between. There are 15 residues in the CDR3. The CDR3 sequence is CASSPRVPLSYEQYF. The CDR3 region has the DNA TGTGCCAGCAGTCCCCGGGTTCCCCTCTCCTACGAGCAGTACTTC.

This sequence joins TRBV5-5 and TRBJ2-7, with 8 bases lining up with TRBD2. Germline V gene sequence: CDR1 SGHKS, CDR2 YYEKEE (reference sequence). The CDR3 runs to 17 residues. The trim removed 3 bases at V and 3 bases at J, leaving 14 bases unmatched. The CDR3 loop reads CASSWRVPGTRNYEQYF. CDR3 sequence (DNA): TGTGCCAGCAGCTGGAGGGTCCCCGGGACTAGGAACTACGAGCAGTACTTC.